This T cell receptor (beta chain) was profiled in a study of T cells in Graves' hyperthyroidism and ophthalmopathy. The study's findings and limits: From stable hyperthyroidism, ophthalmopathy was separated by a 13 V-J model. The majority of expanded thyroid clonotypes above 0.001 also appeared in blood.

Any patient presenting with uncontrolled infection, other autoimmune disease, pregnancy or lactation was left out. The CDR3 has 13 amino acids. The V and J ends lost 5 bases and 7 bases respectively, with 11 bases between them. Worth noting for this clonotype: Its antigen is unknown.

The investigators amplified TCR beta CDR3 regions from RNA transcripts. Primed by the HTBI set, a first-round RT-PCR was run on the TCR CDR3. TCRdb reprocessed the multiplex PCR reads via MiXCR and lists one record per CDR3 protein. The sample shows 350,000 to 400,000 distinct CDR3 sequences, over 15% of them seen only once. The chain uses TRBV12-3 or TRBV12-4 and TRBJ2-2; possibly TRBD1 for D (5 bases). The sequenced material came from blood. This receptor was obtained from a woman under 30 with Graves' hyperthyroidism. The CDR3 DNA reads as TGTGCCAGCAGTCCAGGGTCGGGCGGGGAGCTGTTTTTT. Protein: CASSPGSGGELFF.